This T cell receptor (beta chain) was identified in a study of cytomegalovirus exposure and HLA in healthy donors. About the research overall: In terms of ancestry, the Caucasian-associated cluster contained around 79% of the roughly 400 genotyped donors.

Germline V lookup: CDR1 MNHEY, CDR2 SVGAGI. J was trimmed by 6 bases and V by 5 bases; bases with no gene match: 9. The CDR3 is made up of 15 amino acids. Use of 60 Vbeta and 13 Jbeta primers characterized the PCR. The protocol was immunoSEQ multiplex PCR, while the TCRdb copy is restricted to in-frame clones and leaves out a portion. The sample lists 98,000 or so clones; roughly 82% were seen once. Remarks on this clone: The antigen is not known.

Regarding the study as a whole: Cytomegalovirus association was listed for about 180 TCR beta chains. Immune exposure information available was restricted to CMV serostatus. Among TCR sequences, most were rare, though some public TCRs appeared in many donors.

This TCR came from a human donor in good health. Sequenced input: PBMCs. This chain links TRBV6-5 with TRBJ1-5; 8 bases match TRBD1. CDR3 bases: TGTGCCAGCAGTCCCGACAGGGGAATAGGTCAGCCCCAGCATTTT. This translates into CASSPDRGIGQPQHF.